The TCR beta chain described here comes from a study of HIV-infected patients and healthy controls. Study-level points and caveats: Unequal distinct sequence numbers between patients and controls complicated comparisons.

Whole blood was used without fractionation, so all unsorted peripheral T cells were included. Relative to its sample, this clonotype is medium-sized. Antigen: not known. cDNA was made from 500 ng RNA using alpha and beta constant primers. Separate chain-specific third strand synthesis with multiplexing indices produced the alpha and beta libraries. Ligation attached cDNA to a 5' RACE adapter that carried a random hexamer and SP2 site. TCRdb reprocessed the 5' RACE reads via MiXCR and lists one record per CDR3 protein. The sample yields roughly 18,000 distinct CDR3 sequences, around 9.1% seen once. Material for sequencing was blood. The clonotype was recovered from an adult in good health.

CDR3 DNA sequence: TGTGCCTGGAGTGCGGGACAGGGGGTCTATGAGCAGTTCTTC. Its translation: CAWSAGQGVYEQFF. V usage is TRBV30 and J usage is TRBJ2-1; 11 nucleotides line up with TRBD1. The germline V gene has CDR1 GTSNPN and CDR2 SVGIG (reference sequence). This CDR3 comprises 14 residues. The V segment lost 1 base and the J segment 8 bases; nucleotides outside the gene matches: 4. The complete variable domain, with remaining parts taken from reference TRBV30 and TRBJ2-1, reads SQTIHQWPATLVQPVGSPLSLECTVEGTSNPNLYWYRQAAGRGLQLLFYSVGIGQISSEVPQNLSASRPQDRQFILSSKKLLLSDSGFYLCAWSAGQGVYEQFFGPGTRLTVL.